A selection of T cell receptor beta chains follows, all from one sample in a study of blood T cell repertoires in COVID-19. The data were produced by immunoSEQ multiplex PCR, yet TCRdb's version contains in-frame clones alone and is incomplete. Of 95,000 to 110,000 clones listed, roughly 91% are singletons. Input material: peripheral blood. The receptor set was obtained from a human donor in a cohort sampled during active COVID-19. The CDR3 runs from the conserved cysteine through the conserved F or W. The order of the fields is J gene, V gene, CDR3 protein.

TRBJ2-1 TRBV9 CASSARGSSYNEQFF
TRBJ1-6 TRBV9 CASSVRGEGSPLHF
TRBJ2-1 TRBV5-1 CASSHLGQGYNEQFF
TRBJ1-6 TRBV10-3 CAISGSGGDGSPLHF
TRBJ1-1 TRBV14 CASSQDWGVLNTEAFF
TRBJ2-3 TRBV6-4 CASSTSGGTDTQYF
TRBJ2-5 TRBV4-3 CASSQGLAGGYQETQYF
TRBJ2-1 TRBV3-1/TRBV3-2 CASSQAGGTSLGNEQFF
TRBJ1-1 TRBV5-1 CATSPRGQGAIEAFF
TRBJ2-7 TRBV7-8 CASSLDRAHEQYF
TRBJ2-7 TRBV6-2/TRBV6-3 CASSPQGDRLYEQYF
TRBJ1-2 TRBV4-2 CASKDQGNYGYTF
TRBJ1-4 TRBV30 CASVLWGGATNEKLFF
TRBJ2-3 TRBV29-1 CSIRGTDTQYF
TRBJ2-2 TRBV12-3/TRBV12-4 CASAVRDTGELFF
TRBJ2-6 TRBV11-2 CASSSLKGVSGANVLTF
TRBJ2-1 TRBV5-8 CASSLRLADSYNEQFF
TRBJ1-1 TRBV6-1 CASSEFSGLPSTEAFF
TRBJ2-2 TRBV28 CASSFSHRRGNTGELFF
TRBJ2-7 TRBV20-1 CSASFLVGGAYEQYF
TRBJ1-5 TRBV6-5 CASSRPGGQPQHF
TRBJ1-2 TRBV10-2 CASGTGPGGYTF
TRBJ1-1 TRBV28 CASSLTIQAEAFF
TRBJ2-7 TRBV9 CASSRQGAAGEQYF
TRBJ2-1 TRBV2 CASRRGPTSGKANEQFF
TRBJ2-1 TRBV4-2 CASSQDPFGQGYNEQFF
TRBJ2-7 TRBV5-6 CASSGWDRGLEQYF
TRBJ1-6 TRBV9 CASNSQTGNSPLHF
TRBJ2-1 TRBV3-1/TRBV3-2 CASRGSGGGSSYNEQFF
TRBJ1-2 TRBV10-3 CAIKSVGGSDGYTF
TRBJ2-7 TRBV6-2/TRBV6-3 CASSYERLSSYEQYF
TRBJ1-5 TRBV6-1 CASSERAGGVGGNQPQHF
TRBJ1-5 TRBV4-1 CASSQVMGDSQPQHF
TRBJ1-4 TRBV7-9 CASSFFTGRDEKLFF
TRBJ1-2 TRBV7-3 CASSFRDSNFYGYTF
TRBJ2-7 TRBV6-5 CASSLVQRLEEQYF
TRBJ1-2 TRBV6-5 CASSSPGVFWGYTF
TRBJ2-1 TRBV12-1 CASSFGPAGNEQFF
TRBJ2-7 TRBV9 CASSPNQDYEQYF
TRBJ1-5 TRBV7-8 CASSLEGGRSSGPQHF
TRBJ1-2 TRBV30 CAWSVPTGGGYGYTF
TRBJ1-5 TRBV12-5 CASGRGQAESQPQHF
TRBJ1-5 TRBV30 CAWNKLPNQPQHF